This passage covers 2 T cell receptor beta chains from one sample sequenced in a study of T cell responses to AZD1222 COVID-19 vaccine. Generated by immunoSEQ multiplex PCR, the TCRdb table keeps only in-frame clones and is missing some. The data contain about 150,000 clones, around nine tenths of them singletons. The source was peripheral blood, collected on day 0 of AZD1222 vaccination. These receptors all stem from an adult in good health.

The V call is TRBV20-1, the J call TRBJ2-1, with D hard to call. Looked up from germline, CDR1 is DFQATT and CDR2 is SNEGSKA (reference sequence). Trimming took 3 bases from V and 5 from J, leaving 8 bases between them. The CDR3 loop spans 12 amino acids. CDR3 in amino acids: CSASRVHNEQFF. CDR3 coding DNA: TGCAGTGCTAGTAGAGTTCACAATGAGCAGTTCTTC.

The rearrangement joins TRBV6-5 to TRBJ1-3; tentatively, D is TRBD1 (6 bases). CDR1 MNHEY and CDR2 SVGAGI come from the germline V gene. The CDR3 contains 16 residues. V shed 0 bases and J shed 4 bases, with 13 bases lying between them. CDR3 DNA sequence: TGTGCCAGCAGTTACTCGAACCAGGGGCAGGGAAACACCATATATTTT. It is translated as CASSYSNQGQGNTIYF.